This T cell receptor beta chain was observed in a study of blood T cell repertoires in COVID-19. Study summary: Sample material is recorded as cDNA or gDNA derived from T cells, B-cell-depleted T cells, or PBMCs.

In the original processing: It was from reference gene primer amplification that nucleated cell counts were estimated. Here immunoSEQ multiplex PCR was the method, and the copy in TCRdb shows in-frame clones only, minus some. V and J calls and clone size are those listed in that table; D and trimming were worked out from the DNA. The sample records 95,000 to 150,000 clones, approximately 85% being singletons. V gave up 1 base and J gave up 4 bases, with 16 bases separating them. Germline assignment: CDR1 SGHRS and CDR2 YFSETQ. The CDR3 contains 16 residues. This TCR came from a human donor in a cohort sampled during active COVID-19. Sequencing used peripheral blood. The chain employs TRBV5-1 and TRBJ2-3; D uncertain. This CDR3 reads CASSLSPRPRSDTQYF. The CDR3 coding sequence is TGCGCCAGCAGCTTGTCACCCCGCCCACGGTCAGATACGCAGTATTTT.